The next 17 T cell receptor beta chains were all read from a single sample in a study of regulatory T cells in long-lasting Graves disease. Time point here: persistent/refractory GD, antithyroid drugs over 5 years with positive TRAb. The TCR library used RNA extracted from PBMCs. Sequencing libraries for TCR beta were prepared with iRepertoire HTBI primers and Arm-PCR of CDR3 regions. A single record per CDR3 protein comes from TCRdb applying MiXCR to the multiplex PCR reads. The sample records about 400,000 distinct CDR3 sequences, about 20% being singletons. Source: peripheral blood mononuclear cells (PBMCs), taken when the disease was refractory, from a patient treated with antithyroid drugs. The receptors shown here come from a female donor with Graves disease.

At least ten counts were recorded for this clonotype. The rearrangement uses TRBV7-2 and TRBJ2-6; TRBD1 matches 9 bases. CDR3 size: 18 residues. Germline V gives CDR1 SGHTA, CDR2 FQGNSA. J gave up 2 bases and V 1 base, and 6 bases lay outside the gene matches. In DNA, the CDR3 is TGTGCCAGCAGCTTAGACCATTACAGGGGGCCTGGGGCCAACGTCCTGACTTTC. The encoded protein is CASSLDHYRGPGANVLTF.

This rearrangement joins TRBV6-2 or TRBV6-3 to TRBJ1-5; tentatively, D is TRBD1 (5 bases). Trimming took off 0 bases at V and 5 bases at J, with 20 bases between the two ends. The CDR3 has 18 residues. CDR1 MNHEY and CDR2 SVGEGT come from the germline V gene. CDR3 coding DNA: TGTGCCAGCAGTTACTCCCCCCAGGGTTTGAATTGGGATCAGCCCCAGCATTTT. Its translation is CASSYSPQGLNWDQPQHF.

The chain recombines TRBV30 with TRBJ2-5; D perhaps matches TRBD2 (6 bases). CDR3 length: 14 amino acids. CDR1 GTSNPN and CDR2 SVGIG come from the germline V gene (reference sequence). V shed 2 bases and J shed 4 bases, with 14 bases lying between them. For the CDR3, the DNA is TGTGCCTGGAGTTGGACTATAAGAGGAGAGACCCAGTACTTC. This translates into CAWSWTIRGETQYF. The whole variable domain, remainder taken from reference TRBV30 and TRBJ2-5, is SQTIHQWPATLVQPVGSPLSLECTVEGTSNPNLYWYRQAAGRGLQLLFYSVGIGQISSEVPQNLSASRPQDRQFILSSKKLLLSDSGFYLCAWSWTIRGETQYFGPGTRLLVL.

The chain has TRBV19 and TRBJ1-5; D is uncertain. Germline CDR1 and CDR2: LNHDA and SQIVND (reference sequence). This CDR3 contains 14 residues. V gave up 4 bases and J gave up 1 base, with 8 bases separating them. The CDR3, as DNA: TGTGCCAGTAGTACCGGGAAAAGCAATCAGCCCCAGCATTTT. It codes for CASSTGKSNQPQHF. Using reference TRBV19 and TRBJ1-5 for the parts outside the CDR3, the full variable domain is DGGITQSPKYLFRKEGQNVTLSCEQNLNHDAMYWYRQDPGQGLRLIYYSQIVNDFQKGDIAEGYSVSREKKESFPLTVTSAQKNPTAFYLCASSTGKSNQPQHFGDGTRLSIL.

This clonotype was observed a few times. V gene TRBV6-1 combines with J gene TRBJ1-6; D not certain. This CDR3 has 12 residues. V was clipped by 6 bases and J by 10 bases, with 10 bases between them. Germline CDR1 is MNHNS and CDR2 is SASEGT. The CDR3 region is CASSPVGSPLHF. For the CDR3, the DNA is TGTGCCAGCAGCCCCGTTGGGTCACCCCTCCACTTT.

The chain combines TRBV18 with TRBJ1-1, with D tentatively TRBD1 (6 bases). Looked up from germline, CDR1 is KGHSH and CDR2 is LQKENI. CDR3 size: 18 residues. V lost 0 bases, J lost 3 bases, and 20 bases lay in between. CDR3 nucleotides: TGTGCCAGCTCACCACCGTCGAGGGGGGCTGGTTTGGACACTGAAGCTTTCTTT. It is translated as CASSPPSRGAGLDTEAFF.

The rearrangement joins TRBV29-1 to TRBJ2-3; 10 bases agree with TRBD2. The junction had 15 bases not matched to a gene; V was cut back by 7 bases and J by 5 bases. This CDR3 spans 16 amino acids. Germline lookup yields CDR1 SQVTM and CDR2 ANQGSEA. The CDR3 spells CSGGYYGAGGGDTQYF. The CDR3 DNA reads as TGCAGCGGCGGATACTACGGAGCGGGGGGGGGAGATACGCAGTATTTT.

This clonotype was seen a few times. The chain is built from TRBV20-1 and TRBJ1-5; 12 nucleotides agree with TRBD1. Germline V CDR1 and CDR2: DFQATT, SNEGSKA (reference sequence). J lost 6 bases, V lost 4 bases, and 7 bases had no gene match. The CDR3 contains 15 residues. CDR3: CSATAGTGGSQPQHF. CDR3 coding DNA: TGCAGTGCTACCGCAGGGACAGGGGGCAGTCAGCCCCAGCATTTT.

The chain employs TRBV29-1 and TRBJ2-7, with unresolved D. The CDR3 consists of 13 residues. CDR1 and CDR2 (germline): SQVTM, ANQGSEA. The V gene lost 4 bases and the J gene lost 0 bases, with 10 bases spanning the gap. The CDR3 loop is CSVVAESSYEQYF. CDR3 sequence (DNA): TGCAGCGTTGTGGCAGAGAGCTCCTACGAGCAGTACTTC.

This clonotype was picked up many times. The chain recombines TRBV28 with TRBJ2-4, with D maybe TRBD2 (6 bases). Trimming shortened V by 6 bases and J by 7 bases, and 19 bases separated the two germline ends. This CDR3 contains 15 residues. Per the germline V gene, CDR1 is MDHEN and CDR2 is SYDVKM. CDR3 in DNA: TGTGCCAGCAGCATGACTAGGGCCCAAGTGAACATTCAGTACTTC. Its translation: CASSMTRAQVNIQYF.

The chain employs TRBV4-1 and TRBJ2-2; D uncertain. Germline assignment: CDR1 MGHRA and CDR2 YSYEKL. V was pared by 2 bases and J by 2 bases, with 12 bases between. The CDR3 sequence is 16 residues long. CDR3 amino acids: CASSQQPGSNTGELFF. CDR3 in DNA: TGCGCCAGCAGCCAACAACCCGGGTCTAACACCGGGGAGCTGTTTTTT.

This clonotype has just a few counts. Given a much more abundant clone one base away, this may be a read error. The chain combines TRBV28 with TRBJ1-2, with D hard to call. This CDR3 is 13 amino acids long. Germline CDR1 and CDR2: MDHEN and SYDVKM. The CDR3 DNA sequence: TGTGCCAGCAGTTTAGACGAAAACTATGGCCACACTTTC. Translated, it gives CASSLDENYGHTF.

There are many counts of this clonotype. The V and J genes are TRBV7-2 and TRBJ2-7; perhaps TRBD2 as D (6 bases). V shed 5 bases and J shed 2 bases, with 28 bases lying between them. The CDR3 length is 19 residues. Germline lookup yields CDR1 SGHTA and CDR2 FQGNSA. The CDR3 here is CASSQNFGGGAGTTYEQYF. The CDR3 DNA is TGTGCCAGCAGCCAAAACTTCGGTGGTGGGGCGGGGACGACCTACGAGCAGTACTTC.

V is TRBV28 and J is TRBJ1-2; tentative D call: TRBD1 (6 bases). The CDR3 is made up of 15 amino acids. The V and J ends lost 6 bases and 6 bases respectively, with 20 bases between them. Looked up from germline, CDR1 is MDHEN and CDR2 is SYDVKM. This CDR3 reads CASSPRQVVGHGYTF. CDR3 bases: TGTGCCAGCAGCCCTCGACAGGTGGTAGGCCATGGCTACACCTTC.

The chain joins TRBV4-3 to TRBJ1-5; D gene unclear. The CDR3 runs to 16 residues. The V gene lost 0 bases and the J gene lost 4 bases, with 13 bases spanning the gap. Germline V gives CDR1 LGHNA, CDR2 YSLEER. CDR3 coding DNA: TGCGCCAGCAGCCAAGATGTTACGTCCCCGAATCAGCCCCAGCATTTT. This sequence encodes CASSQDVTSPNQPQHF.

The CDR3 nucleotides are TGTGCCAGCTCACCGGCAGGAATATGGCAGTACTTC. Its protein product is CASSPAGIWQYF. The J gene is TRBJ2-7, the V gene TRBV18; no definite D call. CDR1 KGHSH and CDR2 LQKENI come from the germline V gene. Trimming took 3 bases from V and 9 from J, leaving 12 bases between them. There are 12 residues in the CDR3.

The gene calls are TRBV7-8 and TRBJ2-3; tentatively, D is TRBD2 (5 bases). Trimming removed 5 bases from V and 3 bases from J, with 21 bases in between. This CDR3 spans 17 amino acids. Germline V lookup: CDR1 SGHVS, CDR2 FQNEAQ. The CDR3 coding sequence is TGTGCCAGCAGCCGCGGGTACACCGGAGCTCAAACAGATACGCAGTATTTT. Translating it yields CASSRGYTGAQTDTQYF.